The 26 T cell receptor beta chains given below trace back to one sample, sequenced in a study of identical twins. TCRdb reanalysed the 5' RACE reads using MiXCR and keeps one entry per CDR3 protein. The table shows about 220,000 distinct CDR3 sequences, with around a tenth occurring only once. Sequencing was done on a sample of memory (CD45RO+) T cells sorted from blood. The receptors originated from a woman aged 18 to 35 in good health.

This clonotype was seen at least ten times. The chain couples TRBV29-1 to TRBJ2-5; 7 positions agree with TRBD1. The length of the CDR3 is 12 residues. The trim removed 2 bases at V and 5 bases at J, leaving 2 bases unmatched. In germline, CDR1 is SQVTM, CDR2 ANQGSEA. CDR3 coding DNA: TGCAGCGTTGAAAGGGGGCACGAGACCCAGTACTTC. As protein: CSVERGHETQYF.

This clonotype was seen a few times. In nucleotides, the CDR3 is TGCAGTGCACCCGGCCCGGGAGGGGTTGAGCAGTTCTTC. Amino acid sequence: CSAPGPGGVEQFF. This chain links TRBV20-1 with TRBJ2-1, with 8 bases matching TRBD2. V trimming: 6 bases; J trimming: 9 bases; junction bases outside the gene matches: 10. The germline V gene encodes CDR1 DFQATT and CDR2 SNEGSKA (reference sequence). The CDR3 has 13 residues.

CDR3 loop: CASSLPGDSSPGYTF. CDR3 in DNA: TGTGCCAGCAGCTTGCCGGGGGACTCTAGTCCTGGCTACACCTTC. The J gene is TRBJ1-2, the V gene TRBV5-6, with TRBD1 as a possible D gene (5 bases). There are 15 residues in the CDR3. Trimming cost V 1 base and J 7 bases, with 17 bases left between them. Germline lookup yields CDR1 SGHDT and CDR2 YYEEEE.

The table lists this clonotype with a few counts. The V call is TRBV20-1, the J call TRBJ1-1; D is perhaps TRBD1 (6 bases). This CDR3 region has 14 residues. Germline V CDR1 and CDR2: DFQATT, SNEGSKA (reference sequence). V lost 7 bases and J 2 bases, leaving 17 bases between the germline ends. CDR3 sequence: CSVRLQGSNTEAFF. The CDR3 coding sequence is TGCAGTGTTCGCCTACAGGGCTCAAACACTGAAGCTTTCTTT.

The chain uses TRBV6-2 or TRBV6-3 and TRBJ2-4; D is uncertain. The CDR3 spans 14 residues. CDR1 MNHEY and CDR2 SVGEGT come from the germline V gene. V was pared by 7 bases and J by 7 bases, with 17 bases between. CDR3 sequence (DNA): TGTGCCAGCACCAAGGGCGCGAGCACCAACATTCAGTACTTC. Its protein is CASTKGASTNIQYF.

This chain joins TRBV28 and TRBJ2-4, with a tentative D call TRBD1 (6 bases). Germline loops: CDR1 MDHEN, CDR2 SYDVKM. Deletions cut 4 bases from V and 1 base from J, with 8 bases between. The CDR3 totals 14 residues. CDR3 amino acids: CASSSQGAKNIQYF. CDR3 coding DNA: TGTGCCAGCAGTTCGCAGGGGGCCAAAAACATTCAGTACTTC. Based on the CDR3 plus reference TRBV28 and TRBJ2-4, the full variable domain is DVKVTQSSRYLVKRTGEKVFLECVQDMDHENMFWYRQDPGLGLRLIYFSYDVKMKEKGDIPEGYSVSREKKERFSLILESASTNQTSMYLCASSSQGAKNIQYFGAGTRLSVL.

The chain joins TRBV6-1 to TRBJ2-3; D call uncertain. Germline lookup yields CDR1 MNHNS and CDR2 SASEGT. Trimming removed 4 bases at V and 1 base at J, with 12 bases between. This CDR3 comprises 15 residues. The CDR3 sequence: CASSGSLLRTDTQYF. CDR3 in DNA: TGTGCCAGCAGTGGCTCCTTACTGCGCACAGATACGCAGTATTTT.

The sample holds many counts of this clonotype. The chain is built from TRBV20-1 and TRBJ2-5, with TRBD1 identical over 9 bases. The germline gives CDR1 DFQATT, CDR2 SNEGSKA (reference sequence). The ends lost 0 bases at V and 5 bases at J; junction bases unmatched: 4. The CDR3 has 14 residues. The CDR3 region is CSAREGTGTETQYF. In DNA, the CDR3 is TGCAGTGCTAGAGAGGGGACAGGGACTGAGACCCAGTACTTC.

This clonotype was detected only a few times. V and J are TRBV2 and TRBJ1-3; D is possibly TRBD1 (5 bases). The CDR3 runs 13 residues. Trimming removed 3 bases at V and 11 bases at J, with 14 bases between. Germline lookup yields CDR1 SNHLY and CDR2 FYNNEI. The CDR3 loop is CASSEGVIRSIYF. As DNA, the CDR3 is TGTGCCAGCAGTGAGGGGGTCATTCGTTCCATATATTTT.

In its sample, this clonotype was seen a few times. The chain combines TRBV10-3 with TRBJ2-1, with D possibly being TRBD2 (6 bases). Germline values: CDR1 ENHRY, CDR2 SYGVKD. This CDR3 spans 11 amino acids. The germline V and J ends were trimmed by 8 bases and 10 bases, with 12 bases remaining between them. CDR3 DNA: TGTGCCATCTCGACTAGTCACGAGCAGTTCTTC. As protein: CAISTSHEQFF.

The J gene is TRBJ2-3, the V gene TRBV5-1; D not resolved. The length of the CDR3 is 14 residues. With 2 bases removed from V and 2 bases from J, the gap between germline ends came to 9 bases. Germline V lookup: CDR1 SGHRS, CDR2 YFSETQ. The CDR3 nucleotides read TGCGCCAGCAGCTTTGTTCAGACCACAGATACGCAGTATTTT. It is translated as CASSFVQTTDTQYF.

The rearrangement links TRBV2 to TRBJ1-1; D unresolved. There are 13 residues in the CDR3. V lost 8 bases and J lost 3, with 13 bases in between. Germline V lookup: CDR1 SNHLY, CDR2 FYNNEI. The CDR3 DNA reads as TGTGCCAGCCTGGAGGGTATGCACACTGAAGCTTTCTTT. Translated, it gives CASLEGMHTEAFF.

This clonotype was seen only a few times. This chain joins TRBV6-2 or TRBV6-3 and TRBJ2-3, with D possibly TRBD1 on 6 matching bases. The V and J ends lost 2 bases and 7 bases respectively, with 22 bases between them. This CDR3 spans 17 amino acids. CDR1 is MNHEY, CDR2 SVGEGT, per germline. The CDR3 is CASSYNVPTQGEYTQYF. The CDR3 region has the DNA TGTGCCAGCAGTTACAATGTTCCGACACAGGGAGAATATACGCAGTATTTT.

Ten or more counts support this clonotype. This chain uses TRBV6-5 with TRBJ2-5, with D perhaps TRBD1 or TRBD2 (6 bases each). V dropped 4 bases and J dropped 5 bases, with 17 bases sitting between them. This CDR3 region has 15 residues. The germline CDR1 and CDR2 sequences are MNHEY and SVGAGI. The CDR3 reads CASSSNFRGGETQYF. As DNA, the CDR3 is TGTGCCAGCAGTTCAAACTTCAGGGGAGGCGAGACCCAGTACTTC.

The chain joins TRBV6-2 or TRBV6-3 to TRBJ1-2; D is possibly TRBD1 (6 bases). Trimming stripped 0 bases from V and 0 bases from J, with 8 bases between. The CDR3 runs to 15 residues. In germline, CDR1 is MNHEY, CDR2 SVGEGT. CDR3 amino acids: CASSYSGTTNYGYTF. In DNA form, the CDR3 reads TGTGCCAGCAGTTACTCTGGGACAACTAACTATGGCTACACCTTC.

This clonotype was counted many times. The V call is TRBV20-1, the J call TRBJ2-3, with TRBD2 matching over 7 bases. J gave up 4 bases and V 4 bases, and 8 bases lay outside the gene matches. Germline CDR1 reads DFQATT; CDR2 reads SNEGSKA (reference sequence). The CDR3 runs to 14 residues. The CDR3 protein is CSAKYGLGADTQYF. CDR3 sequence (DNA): TGCAGTGCTAAGTACGGACTAGGAGCAGATACGCAGTATTTT.

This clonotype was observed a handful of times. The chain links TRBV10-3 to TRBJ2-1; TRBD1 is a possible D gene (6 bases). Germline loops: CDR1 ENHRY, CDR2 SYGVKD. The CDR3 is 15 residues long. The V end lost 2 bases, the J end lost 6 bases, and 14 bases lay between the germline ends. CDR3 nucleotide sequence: TGTGCCATCAGTGAGACCACAGGGCGCCTCAATGAGCAGTTCTTC. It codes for CAISETTGRLNEQFF.

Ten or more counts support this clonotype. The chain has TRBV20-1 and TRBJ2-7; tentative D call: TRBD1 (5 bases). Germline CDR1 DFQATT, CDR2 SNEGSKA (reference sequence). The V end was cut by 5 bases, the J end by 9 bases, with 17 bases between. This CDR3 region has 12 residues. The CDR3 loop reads CSAALTVERQYF. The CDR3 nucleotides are TGCAGTGCTGCCCTGACAGTAGAGCGGCAGTACTTC.

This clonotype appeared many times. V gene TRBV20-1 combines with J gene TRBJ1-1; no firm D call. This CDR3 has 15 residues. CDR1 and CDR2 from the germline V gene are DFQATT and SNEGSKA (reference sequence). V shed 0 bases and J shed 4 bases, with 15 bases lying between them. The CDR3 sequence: CSARDLGRVTTEAFF. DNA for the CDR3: TGCAGTGCTAGAGATTTAGGGCGGGTGACCACTGAAGCTTTCTTT.

The CDR3 is CASKRTTQTQETQYF. DNA of the CDR3: TGTGCCAGCAAGAGGACGACCCAAACCCAAGAGACCCAGTACTTC. The rearrangement joins TRBV2 to TRBJ2-5; no reliable D call. This CDR3 region has 15 residues. Germline V gene data show CDR1 as SNHLY and CDR2 as FYNNEI. V was pared by 7 bases and J by 1 base, with 16 bases between.

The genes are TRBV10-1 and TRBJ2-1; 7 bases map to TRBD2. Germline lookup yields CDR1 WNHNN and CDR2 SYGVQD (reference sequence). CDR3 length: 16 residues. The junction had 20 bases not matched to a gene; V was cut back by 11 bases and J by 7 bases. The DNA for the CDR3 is TGCGCCGGCTCACTACAACTTCAAGCGGGAAGGAATGAGCAGTTCTTC. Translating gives CAGSLQLQAGRNEQFF.

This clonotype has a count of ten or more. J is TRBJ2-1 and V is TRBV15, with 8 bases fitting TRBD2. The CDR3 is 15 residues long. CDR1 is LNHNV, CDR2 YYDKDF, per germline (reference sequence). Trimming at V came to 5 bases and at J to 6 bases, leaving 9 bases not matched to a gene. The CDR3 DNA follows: TGTGCCACCAGCGTAAGCGGGAGTGGCATCAATGAGCAGTTCTTC. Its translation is CATSVSGSGINEQFF.

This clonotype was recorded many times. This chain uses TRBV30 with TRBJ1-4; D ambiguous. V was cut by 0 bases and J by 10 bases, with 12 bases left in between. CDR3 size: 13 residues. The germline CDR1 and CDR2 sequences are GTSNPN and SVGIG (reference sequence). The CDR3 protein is CAWSVHPKGKLFF. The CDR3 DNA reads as TGTGCCTGGAGTGTACACCCGAAAGGAAAACTGTTTTTT. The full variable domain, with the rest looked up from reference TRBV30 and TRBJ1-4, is SQTIHQWPATLVQPVGSPLSLECTVEGTSNPNLYWYRQAAGRGLQLLFYSVGIGQISSEVPQNLSASRPQDRQFILSSKKLLLSDSGFYLCAWSVHPKGKLFFGSGTQLSVL.

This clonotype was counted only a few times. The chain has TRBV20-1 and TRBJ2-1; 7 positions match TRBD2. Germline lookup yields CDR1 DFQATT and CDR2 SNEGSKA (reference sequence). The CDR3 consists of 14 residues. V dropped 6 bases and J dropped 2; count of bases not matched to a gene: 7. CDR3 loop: CSAVRAGAYNEQFF. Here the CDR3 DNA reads TGCAGTGCAGTCAGGGCGGGAGCCTACAATGAGCAGTTCTTC.

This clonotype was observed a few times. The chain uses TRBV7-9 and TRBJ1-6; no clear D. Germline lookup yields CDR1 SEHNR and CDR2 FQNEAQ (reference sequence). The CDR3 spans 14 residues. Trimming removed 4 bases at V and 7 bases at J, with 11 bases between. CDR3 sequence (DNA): TGTGCCAGCAGCTGGATGGGCGTAAATTCACCCCTCCACTTT. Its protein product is CASSWMGVNSPLHF.

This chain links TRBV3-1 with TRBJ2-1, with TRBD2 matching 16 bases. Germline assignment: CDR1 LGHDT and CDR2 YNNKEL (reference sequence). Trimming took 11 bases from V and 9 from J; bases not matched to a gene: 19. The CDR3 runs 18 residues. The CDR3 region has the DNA TGTGCCTTCAGCAGGACCGGGGGACTAGCGGGAGGGCCGGGTGAGCAGTTCTTC. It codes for CAFSRTGGLAGGPGEQFF.